This TCR beta chain was documented in a study of blood T cell repertoires in COVID-19. Overall study: Spain, Italy and the United States supplied samples that represented acute and convalescent COVID-19.

Using immunoSEQ multiplex PCR, the repertoire was profiled, and TCRdb retains in-frame clones only, with some absent. The sample holds approximately 200,000 clones; 85% to 90% are singletons and the top ten take roughly 2.7%. The CDR3 totals 14 residues. The trim removed 4 bases at V and 5 bases at J, leaving 7 bases unmatched. CDR1 is GTSNPN and CDR2 is SVGIG in the germline V gene (reference sequence). This sequence originates from a man aged 30 to 39 with COVID-19, enrolled during active disease. Sequenced sample: peripheral blood. The V call is TRBV30, the J call TRBJ2-7; TRBD1 aligns across 11 bases. The CDR3 sequence: CAWILDRGRNEQYF. For the CDR3, the DNA is TGTGCCTGGATTCTGGACAGGGGGCGCAACGAGCAGTACTTC.